This TCR beta chain is from a study of cytomegalovirus exposure and HLA in healthy donors. PCR was performed using 60 Vbeta and 13 Jbeta primers. TCRdb keeps only in-frame clones here, not all; method: immunoSEQ multiplex PCR. This table holds about 270,000 clones, roughly two thirds found once. CDR1 and CDR2 (germline): LNHDA, SQIVND (reference sequence). CDR3 size: 13 residues. Trimming took 11 bases from V and 6 from J, leaving 19 bases between them. This TCR was recovered from a female donor in good health and CMV-seronegative. The sequenced material came from PBMCs. This rearrangement joins TRBV19 to TRBJ1-1; D gene unclear. CDR3 region: CASNRGRGAEAFF. CDR3 nucleotide sequence: TGTGCCTCCAACCGAGGCAGAGGTGCTGAAGCTTTCTTT. Supplemented by reference TRBV19 and TRBJ1-1, the full variable domain reads DGGITQSPKYLFRKEGQNVTLSCEQNLNHDAMYWYRQDPGQGLRLIYYSQIVNDFQKGDIAEGYSVSREKKESFPLTVTSAQKNPTAFYLCASNRGRGAEAFFGQGTRLTVV.